The T cell receptor (beta chain) under discussion was sequenced for a study of blood T cell repertoires in COVID-19. Method: immunoSEQ multiplex PCR; TCRdb's copy keeps in-frame clones and lacks some. The sample records about 240,000 clones, about 82% being singletons. The CDR3 length is 17 residues. Germline V gene lookup returns CDR1 DFQATT and CDR2 SNEGSKA (reference sequence). V lost 3 bases to trimming and J lost 5 bases; unmatched junction nucleotides: 17. The TCR was taken from an elderly man with acute or convalescent COVID-19. The chain has TRBV20-1 and TRBJ2-7, with 9 nucleotides matching TRBD2. Sequencing was carried out using peripheral blood. CDR3 DNA sequence: TGCAGTGCTAGTGCTACTGGCGGGGGGGCCGGTTTGCACGAGCAGTACTTC. The encoded protein is CSASATGGGAGLHEQYF.